One and the same sample provided the 22 T cell receptor beta chains below, sequenced in a study of tumor-infiltrating lymphocytes in primary liver carcinoma. Unsorted whole blood supplied the RNA, and germline DNA was extracted too. A primer in the constant region served to generate TCR beta cDNA from about 470 ng of total RNA. Researchers made the TCR beta libraries by running three nested multiplex PCR rounds with slightly modified ARM-PCR. For around 11 cycles apiece, the opening two PCR rounds ran with TRBV1-TRBV30 forward primers and a C-beta reverse primer. TCRdb re-derived calls from the multiplex PCR reads in MiXCR, one entry per CDR3 protein. The data show about 350,000 distinct CDR3 sequences, approximately 64% seen once. The sequencing input was peripheral blood. Receptor source: a man aged 40-55 years with primary liver carcinoma and hepatitis B virus infection.

V usage is TRBV29-1 and J usage is TRBJ2-3; weak D call: TRBD1 (6 bases). The CDR3 contains 13 residues. Germline loops: CDR1 SQVTM, CDR2 ANQGSEA. The DNA for the CDR3 is TGCAGAGCTCCCAGGGGTGGGACAGATACGCAGTATTTT. Its translation: CRAPRGGTDTQYF.

A single count supports this clonotype. The final CDR3 position lacks the conserved phenylalanine or tryptophan, pointing to a likely read error. The DNA is left out, because the CDR3 cannot be placed on it with certainty; the CDR3 is given as TCRdb lists it. The rearrangement uses TRBV11-2 and TRBJ1-1. CDR1 SGHAT and CDR2 FQNNGV come from the germline V gene. A total of 14 residues make up the CDR3, ends included. The CDR3 is CASSLGALGTEAFL.

This chain connects TRBV19 to TRBJ2-1; D possibly corresponds to TRBD2 (5 bases). With the DNA end fitting TRBJ2-7 better, the J assignment may be wrong. The CDR3 extends over 15 amino acids. Germline CDR1 is LNHDA and CDR2 is SQIVND (reference sequence). CDR3 protein: CASNSERAPMDEQYF. The CDR3 DNA reads as TGTGCCAGTAATAGCGAGAGGGCCCCGATGGATGAGCAGTACTTC.

This clonotype was recorded only once. Being one base from a much bigger clone, this may be a read error. The CDR3, as DNA: TGTGCCAGCACCCAGTTTCCGGGTCTCACCCGATACGAGCAGCACTTC. Residues: CASTQFPGLTRYEQHF. V is TRBV6-2 or TRBV6-3 and J is TRBJ2-7, with D hard to call. CDR1 and CDR2 (germline): MNHEY, SVGEGT. The length of the CDR3 is 16 residues.

With regard to this clonotype: A read error may explain this, as a much larger clone is one base away. V usage is TRBV6-2 or TRBV6-3 and J usage is TRBJ2-7, with TRBD1 matching 8 bases. The V gene's germline CDR1 is MNHEY and CDR2 SVGEGT. CDR3 length: 17 residues. DNA for the CDR3: TGTGCCAGGAGTTACCGCCGGACAGGGAACGAGAAGGGCGAGCAGTACTTC. Its translation: CARSYRRTGNEKGEQYF.

This clonotype was seen a handful of times. The rearrangement uses TRBV5-4 and TRBJ1-2, with 9 bases lining up with TRBD1. The germline CDR1 and CDR2 sequences are SGHNT and YYREEE (reference sequence). With V trimmed by 1 base and J by 3 bases, 7 bases remained unmatched. This CDR3 region has 16 residues. CDR3 sequence: CASSLSGTGIHYGYTF. In DNA, the CDR3 is TGTGCCAGCAGCTTGTCCGGGACAGGGATACACTATGGCTACACCTTC.

This clonotype was picked up one time. Possible read error: a much larger clone is one base away. This sequence joins TRBV7-9 and TRBJ2-7; TRBD1 aligns across 9 bases. This CDR3 has 14 amino acids. CDR1 and CDR2 (germline): SEHNR, FQNEAQ (reference sequence). The CDR3 coding sequence is TGTGCCAGCCAAAAGGACAGGGGAAGCTACGAGCACTACTTC. Translating gives CASQKDRGSYEHYF.

To note about this clonotype: A much larger clone sits a single nucleotide away, making a read error possible. The J gene is TRBJ2-7, the V gene TRBV6-1, with D unclear. CDR1 and CDR2 from the germline V gene are MNHNS and SASEGT. This CDR3 comprises 12 residues. Between the trimmed V and J ends, which lost 1 base and 4 bases, there was a span of 5 bases. The CDR3 loop reads CASSEVVYEQYF. The CDR3 DNA follows: TGTGCCAGCAGTGAAGTTGTGTACGAGCAGTACTTC.

The chain couples TRBV11-2 to TRBJ1-2; the D gene is possibly TRBD1 (6 bases). In germline, CDR1 is SGHAT, CDR2 FQNNGV. V gave up 5 bases and J gave up 6 bases, with 10 bases separating them. CDR3 length equals 12 residues. The CDR3 sequence is CASSGGCNGYTF. For the CDR3, the DNA is TGTGCCAGCAGCGGGGGCTGCAATGGCTACACCTTC.

This clonotype was counted at least ten times. The rearrangement joins TRBV10-3 to TRBJ2-7; 10 bases fit TRBD1. The CDR3 totals 14 residues. CDR1 is ENHRY, CDR2 SYGVKD, per germline. Trimming took 8 bases from V and 2 from J; bases not matched to a gene: 6. The CDR3, as DNA: TGTGCCATCTCGGGACAGGGGACTCCCTACGAGCAGTACTTC. Translation: CAISGQGTPYEQYF.

CDR3 nucleotides: TGTGCCAGCACCACCGCACTGAATTACGAGCAGTACTTC. This gives the protein CASTTALNYEQYF. The chain combines TRBV6-6 with TRBJ2-7; D is unclear. The CDR3 has 13 amino acids. Trimming took off 7 bases at V and 4 bases at J, with 14 bases between the two ends. In germline, CDR1 is MNHNY, CDR2 SVGAGI (reference sequence).

In the case of this clonotype: The germline gene is not matched at one end of the junction; a read error may be the cause. The CDR3 DNA reads TGTGCAAGCATAGCCCAGCGTTGGGTCACAGATAAGCAGTATTTT. It codes for CASIAQRWVTDKQYF. The gene calls are TRBV6-1 and TRBJ2-3; no definite D call. CDR1 is MNHNS, CDR2 SASEGT, per germline. There are 15 residues in the CDR3.

This clonotype was counted many times. This chain uses TRBV6-6 with TRBJ1-1; D is unresolved. Trimming took off 6 bases at V and 4 bases at J, with 12 bases between the two ends. The CDR3 extends over 13 amino acids. CDR1 and CDR2 from the germline V gene are MNHNY and SVGAGI (reference sequence). CDR3 bases: TGTGCCAGCAGCAGATCGGGGAGCACTGAAGCTTTCTTT. It encodes CASSRSGSTEAFF.

On this clonotype: A read error may be the cause here, since a much bigger clone is one base away. V usage is TRBV12-3 or TRBV12-4 and J usage is TRBJ2-1; TRBD2 might be the D (5 bases). This CDR3 contains 12 residues. The CDR3 sequence: CTSSFAGDEQFF. Written as DNA, the CDR3 is TGTACCAGCAGTTTTGCCGGGGATGAGCAGTTCTTC.

About this clonotype: The junction shows a germline mismatch at one end, possibly a read error. The rearrangement links TRBV11-2 to TRBJ1-2, with a weak D call TRBD1 (5 bases). The CDR3 has 13 amino acids. Germline V gene lookup returns CDR1 SGHAT and CDR2 FQNNGV. The CDR3, as DNA: TGTGCCAGCAGCTTAGTAGGGGTCTATGGCTGCACCTTC. Translated: CASSLVGVYGCTF.

On this clonotype: A much bigger clone sits one base away, suggesting this may be a read error. The V call is TRBV5-4, the J call TRBJ1-2; D ambiguous. Germline V lookup: CDR1 SGHNT, CDR2 YYREEE (reference sequence). The CDR3 length is 13 residues. CDR3 sequence (DNA): TGTGCCAGCAGCTTGATCCAGGACTATGGCTACATCTTC. Translation gives CASSLIQDYGYIF.

Remarks on this clonotype: A single base separates this from a much larger clone, so it may be a read error. The V gene is TRBV5-1, the J gene TRBJ2-6; D unclear. Germline values: CDR1 SGHRS, CDR2 YFSETQ. Trimming cost V 4 bases and J 1 base, with 9 bases left between them. CDR3 length: 15 amino acids. The CDR3 sequence: CASSAGDSGANVLTF. The CDR3 DNA reads as TGCGCCAGCAGCGCCGGAGATTCTGGGGCCAACGTCCTGACTTTC.

The DNA of the CDR3 is TGTGCCAGCAGTTACGGTGCTGTGGGTGAAGCTTTCTTT. It encodes CASSYGAVGEAFF. The chain joins TRBV6-2 or TRBV6-3 to TRBJ1-1; no clear D. Germline CDR1 reads MNHEY; CDR2 reads SVGEGT. CDR3 length equals 13 residues. The ends were cut back, 2 bases at V and 7 bases at J, with 11 bases in the middle.

This rearrangement joins TRBV12-3 or TRBV12-4 to TRBJ2-2, with 7 bases that match TRBD1. This CDR3 has 16 residues. The junction had 11 bases not matched to a gene; V was cut back by 5 bases and J by 5 bases. The CDR3 sequence is CASSPPGQRNTGELFF. The CDR3 bases are TGTGCCAGCAGTCCCCCGGGACAGAGGAATACCGGGGAGCTGTTTTTT.

Notes on this clonotype: Being one base from a much bigger clone, this may be a read error. The genes are TRBV6-1 and TRBJ1-1, with a tentative D call TRBD1 (6 bases). V lost 7 bases, J lost 6 bases, and 18 bases lay in between. The CDR3 covers 14 residues. In germline, CDR1 is MNHNS, CDR2 SASEGT. The CDR3 nucleotides are TGTGCCAGCACATCGCGGGGGGCCCGTCCTGAAGCTTTCTTT. Its translation: CASTSRGARPEAFF.

This clonotype appeared a few times. The rearrangement links TRBV28 to TRBJ1-1; D is possibly TRBD1 (5 bases). The germline V gene has CDR1 MDHEN and CDR2 SYDVKM. V was trimmed by 2 bases and J by 1 base, leaving 11 bases between them. This CDR3 has 15 amino acids. CDR3 region: CASSLGGRANTEAFF. The CDR3 bases are TGTGCCAGCAGTTTAGGCGGCAGGGCGAACACTGAAGCTTTCTTT.

This clonotype was counted ten times or more. The gene calls are TRBV10-3 and TRBJ2-5; tentatively, D is TRBD1 (6 bases). Looked up from germline, CDR1 is ENHRY and CDR2 is SYGVKD. This CDR3 spans 14 amino acids. The V gene lost 3 bases and the J gene lost 4 bases, with 12 bases spanning the gap. CDR3 nucleotide sequence: TGTGCCATCAGTGAATCGGGCAGGGGAGAGACCCAGTACTTC. Translating gives CAISESGRGETQYF.